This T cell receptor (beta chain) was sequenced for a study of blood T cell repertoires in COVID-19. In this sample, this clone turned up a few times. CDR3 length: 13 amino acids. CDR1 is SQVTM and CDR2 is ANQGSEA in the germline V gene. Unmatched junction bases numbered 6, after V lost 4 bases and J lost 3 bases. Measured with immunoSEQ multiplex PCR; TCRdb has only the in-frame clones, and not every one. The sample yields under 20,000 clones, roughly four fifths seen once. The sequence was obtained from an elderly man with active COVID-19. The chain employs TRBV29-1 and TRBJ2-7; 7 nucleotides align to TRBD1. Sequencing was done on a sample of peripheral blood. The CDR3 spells CSVVQGTLYEQYF. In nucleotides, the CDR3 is TGCAGCGTTGTACAGGGGACCCTCTACGAGCAGTACTTC.